Listed below are T cell receptor beta chains from one sample, sequenced in a study of T-cell reconstitution after alpha-beta-depleted transplantation in children. TCRdb re-derived calls from the PCR reads in MiXCR, one entry per CDR3 protein. There are some 260,000 distinct CDR3 sequences in the sample; under 30% occur only once, and about 5% lies in the top ten. The specimen comprised PBMCs, mostly from graft donor cells, sampled 360 days after TCRalphabeta/CD19-depleted stem cell transplant. These receptors all stem from a female patient between 2 and 15 years old who had a stem cell transplant for congenital amegakaryocytic thrombocytopenia, so the T cells may come from the graft donor. CDR3s leave out the opening cysteine and the closing phenylalanine or tryptophan. D genes are given only for firm matches.

d_call	v_call	cdr3_aa
TRBD1	TRBV14	ASSPKGNRGDVLDTQY
-	TRBV20-1	SSRTLALDNEQF
-	TRBV4-1	ASSQDRAGLNIPTDTQY
TRBD1	TRBV6-1	ASSRWTGTSTDTQY
TRBD1	TRBV30	AWRGQGVGQPQH
-	TRBV29-1	SVGRDHLDEQF
TRBD2	TRBV9	ASSVASGGADTQY
TRBD1	TRBV5-6	ASRKTGDSGEQY
-	TRBV7-8	ASSLAPGDAYEQY
TRBD2	TRBV12-3/TRBV12-4	ASRLAGALGETQY
TRBD2	TRBV27	ASSSGLAGGLESEQY
-	TRBV3-1	ASSLTWFAKNIQY
TRBD2	TRBV6-5	ASSYFGGRAGLGEQF
-	TRBV20-1	SARWAGNYEQY
-	TRBV12-3/TRBV12-4	ASSLKPTYEQY
-	TRBV24-1	ATEAVLVF
-	TRBV5-1	ASSLEPTNRENEQF
-	TRBV10-3	ATRTESNYGYT
-	TRBV7-9	ASSWDLKGGKLF
-	TRBV6-1	ASSVGSAGELF
TRBD2	TRBV29-1	SVLNLAGGLGDEQF
-	TRBV4-1	ASSQEPHLRNPKNIQY
-	TRBV20-1	SARWDGGRYEQY
TRBD1	TRBV7-9	ASSLESQGWDEQF
-	TRBV5-1	ASSLVGQGYNEQF
TRBD1	TRBV5-1	ASSLADRTSKGNRYT
-	TRBV5-6	ASSLNRDEKLF
-	TRBV2	ASSDSASGTRGSPLH
-	TRBV7-2	ASSPSLSGVHEQY
-	TRBV29-1	SVDGAPVGEQF
-	TRBV20-1	SARGAGGSYEQY
-	TRBV2	ASSGGRGVGELF
-	TRBV20-1	SARAQASYEQY
-	TRBV28	ASRGHSSYNEQF
-	TRBV24-1	ATSDYGNNQPQH
-	TRBV3-1	ASSQEPGYGYT
-	TRBV12-3/TRBV12-4	ASSSTNAETQY
-	TRBV11-3	ASSSRDTSYEQY
-	TRBV18	ASSHSLVPDTQY
-	TRBV9	ASSVWSEETDTQY
-	TRBV20-1	SARDYSSSYEQY
-	TRBV6-1	ASSDSGGGTIY